A selection of T cell receptor beta chains follows, all from one sample in a study of T cells in Graves' hyperthyroidism and ophthalmopathy. A single record per CDR3 protein comes from TCRdb applying MiXCR to the multiplex PCR reads. The repertoire includes around 520,000 distinct CDR3 sequences, around an eighth of them detected once, and over 15% sits in the top ten. The source material was blood. These receptors were collected from a woman under 30 with Graves' hyperthyroidism. CDR3s include the opening cysteine and the closing phenylalanine or tryptophan. The order of the fields is J gene, V gene, D gene, clone size, CDR3 protein, CDR3 DNA. D genes are given only for firm matches. A clone size is listed for some rows: how often the clone was seen (once, few, many), or a class if it is expanded.

TRBJ1-1,TRBV12-3/TRBV12-4,NA,many,CASSRRSPGMNTEAFF,TGTGCCAGCAGCCGTAGGTCCCCAGGGATGAACACTGAAGCTTTCTTT
TRBJ1-1,TRBV18,NA,NA,CASSPGGQMNTEAFF,TGTGCCAGCTCACCAGGGGGACAAATGAACACTGAAGCTTTCTTT
TRBJ2-3,TRBV13,TRBD2,many,CASSTTSGRQDTQYF,TGTGCCAGCAGCACCACTAGCGGGAGGCAAGATACGCAGTATTTT
TRBJ2-2,TRBV6-1,NA,few,CASSLGPRELFF,TGTGCCAGCAGTCTAGGACCCCGGGAGCTGTTTTTT
TRBJ2-1,TRBV28,NA,few,CASSLGTAKYNEQFF,TGTGCCAGCAGTTTGGGGACGGCCAAGTACAATGAGCAGTTCTTC
TRBJ2-5,TRBV19,NA,NA,CASSWGSFTNQETQYF,TGTGCCAGTAGTTGGGGCAGTTTTACGAACCAAGAGACCCAGTACTTC
TRBJ1-6,TRBV27,NA,many,CASSPKAGWNSPLHF,TGTGCCAGCAGTCCAAAGGCAGGGTGGAATTCACCCCTCCACTTT
TRBJ1-1,TRBV18,NA,many,CASSPMGDRAEAFF,TGTGCCAGCTCACCCATGGGGGATAGGGCTGAAGCTTTCTTT
TRBJ2-1,TRBV30,NA,many,CAWTRTTYNEQFF,TGTGCCTGGACCCGGACCACCTACAATGAGCAGTTCTTC
TRBJ2-1,TRBV6-2/TRBV6-3,TRBD2,many,CASSGLAEFYNEQFF,TGTGCCAGCAGCGGACTAGCGGAATTTTACAATGAGCAGTTCTTC
TRBJ1-5,TRBV27,TRBD1,many,CASSPDRGSNQPQHF,TGTGCCAGCAGCCCGGACAGGGGAAGCAATCAGCCCCAGCATTTT